This record looks at one T cell receptor beta chain sequence and its context. Patients in Seattle were enrolled during active infection, then followed longitudinally. As handled by the study authors: Amplification of reference gene primers was used by the study to estimate nucleated cell counts. Profiling relied on immunoSEQ multiplex PCR, and the TCRdb table lists in-frame clones only, not all of them. V and J calls and clone size are those listed in that table; D and trimming were worked out from the DNA. The sample carries roughly 130,000 clones, roughly nine tenths recorded once. The data were obtained in a study of blood T cell repertoires in COVID-19. Overall study: Researchers got acute and convalescent COVID-19 samples from the United States, Italy and Spain. PBMCs, B-cell-depleted T cells, or T cells provided the cDNA or gDNA that made up the material.

CDR3 length equals 14 residues. V shed 0 bases and J shed 4 bases, with 8 bases lying between them. Germline CDR1 reads SGHDT; CDR2 reads YYEEEE. Sequencing was carried out using peripheral blood. The chain carries TRBV5-6 and TRBJ1-3, with D hard to call. This TCR derives from a man in his sixties with COVID-19, enrolled during active disease. This CDR3 reads CASSLDLSGNTIYF. The DNA of the CDR3 is TGTGCCAGCAGCTTGGATCTGTCCGGAAACACCATATATTTT.